The clone carrying this T cell receptor (beta chain) has ten or more counts. As yet, its antigen is unknown. This sample is drawn from a study of T cell repertoires in cytomegalovirus infection. Study-level findings and limits: Dominating the ex vivo response were HLA-C-restricted CMV-specific TCR beta clonotypes.

Germline CDR1 is DFQATT and CDR2 is SNEGSKA (reference sequence). There are 13 residues in the CDR3. Trimming stripped 6 bases from V and 2 bases from J, with 13 bases between. MiXCR, run by TCRdb on the reads, gives a single entry per CDR3 protein. The sample gives just under 300,000 distinct CDR3 sequences, roughly a tenth of which show up once; less than 3% is in the top ten. The receptor was derived from a human donor in good health (CMV status not recorded). Some clones in this sample may be carry-over from other donors' samples. The specimen was PBMCs. The chain joins TRBV20-1 to TRBJ2-5; possible D gene TRBD2, 6 bases. This CDR3 reads CSARAAGQETQYF. CDR3 nucleotides: TGCAGTGCGCGAGCAGCGGGTCAAGAGACCCAGTACTTC.